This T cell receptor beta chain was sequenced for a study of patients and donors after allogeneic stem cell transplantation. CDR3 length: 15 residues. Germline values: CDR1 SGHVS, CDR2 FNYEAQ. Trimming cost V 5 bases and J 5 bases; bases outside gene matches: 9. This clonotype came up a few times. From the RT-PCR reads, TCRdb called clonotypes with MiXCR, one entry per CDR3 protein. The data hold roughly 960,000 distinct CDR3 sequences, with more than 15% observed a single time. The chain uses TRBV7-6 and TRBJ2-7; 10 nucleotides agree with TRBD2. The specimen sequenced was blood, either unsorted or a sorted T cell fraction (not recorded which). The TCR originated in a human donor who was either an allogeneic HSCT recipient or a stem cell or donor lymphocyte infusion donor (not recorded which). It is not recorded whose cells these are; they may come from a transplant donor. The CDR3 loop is CASSLLAGEGDEQYF. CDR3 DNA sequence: TGTGCCAGCAGCCTTCTAGCGGGAGAAGGCGACGAGCAGTACTTC. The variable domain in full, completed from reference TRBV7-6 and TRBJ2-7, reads GAGVSQSPRYKVTKRGQDVALRCDPISGHVSLYWYRQALGQGPEFLTYFNYEAQQDKSGLPNDRFSAERPEGSISTLTIQRTEQRDSAMYRCASSLLAGEGDEQYFGPGTRLTVT.